This T cell receptor (beta chain) was profiled in a study of T-cell reconstitution after alpha-beta-depleted transplantation in children listed by TCRdb under 2016. Broadly, across the study: The study quantitatively tracked T-cell immune reconstitution after TCRalphabeta/CD19-depleted allogeneic hematopoietic cell transplantation in children using TCR repertoire profiling. Study-wide findings and limitations: In some patients, the high TCRbeta diversity seen at day 60 was put down to recipient T cells and intrathymic progenitors that had survived conditioning. The frequencies of hyperexpanded clones fell over the following months, and after one year, T-cell counts and TCRbeta diversity were mostly attributed to newly produced T cells. The apparently early recovery of alphabetaT-cell counts about two months after transplant reportedly depended on only several hundred rapidly expanded clones that came from non-depleted graft cells.

This sample's treatment or condition label indicates: allogeneic hematopoietic cell transplantation with graft depleted of TCRalphabeta T cells and CD19 B cells. The children who served as transplant recipients had been given grafts of TCRalphabeta/CD19-depleted allogeneic hematopoietic cells. Library preparation used PCR. TCRdb lists the instrument as Illumina HiSeq 2500. TCR libraries were prepared with molecular barcoding, using unique molecular identifiers to normalize TCRbeta repertoire quantification. Using fastp trimming at Q25 and MiXCR clonotype assembly, TCRdb reanalyzed the public sequencing data and kept in-frame beta chains. Each entry merges the rows of one CDR3 protein and shows their most common DNA and genes. The sample yields about 210,000 distinct CDR3 sequences; under 20% were counted once. 43% of the sample lies in the top ten. Regarding this clonotype: What this receptor recognizes is not known. There are no base qualities to consult, and no much larger clone falls within one base.

CDR1 and CDR2, looked up from the germline V gene (reference sequence), are LGHDT and YNNKEL. V is cut back by 5 bases and J by 3 bases, with 6 bases in the junction unmatched. The CDR3 has 14 amino acids, counting the end cysteine and phenylalanine. Just the 42-base CDR3 DNA is kept, in frame starting at base 1. This TCR derives from a male patient aged 2 to 9 who had a stem cell transplant for acute lymphoblastic leukemia, so the T cells may come from the graft donor. The V gene is TRBV3-1 and the J gene is TRBJ1-1; the junction holds 7 bases that match TRBD1. The specimen was PBMCs, mostly from graft donor cells, collected 360 days after TCRalphabeta/CD19-depleted stem cell transplant. The CDR3 protein: CASSFRGADTEAFF. In nucleotide form, the sequence is TGTGCCAGCAGCTTCAGGGGGGCCGACACTGAAGCTTTCTTT.